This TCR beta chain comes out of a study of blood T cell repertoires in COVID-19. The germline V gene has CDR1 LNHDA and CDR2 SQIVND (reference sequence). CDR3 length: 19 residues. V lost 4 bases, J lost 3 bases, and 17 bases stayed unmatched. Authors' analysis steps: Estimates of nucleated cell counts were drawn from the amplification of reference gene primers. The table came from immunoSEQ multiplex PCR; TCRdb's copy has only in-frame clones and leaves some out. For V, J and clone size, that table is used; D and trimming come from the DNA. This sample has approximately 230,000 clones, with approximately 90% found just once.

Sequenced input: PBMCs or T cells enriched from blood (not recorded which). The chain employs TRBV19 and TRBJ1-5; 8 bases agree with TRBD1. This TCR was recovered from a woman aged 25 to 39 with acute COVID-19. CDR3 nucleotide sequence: TGTGCCAGTAGTACCCAGCGACTAGACAGGGGCTTTTACAATCAGCCCCAGCATTTT. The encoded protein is CASSTQRLDRGFYNQPQHF.